Following are 2 T cell receptor beta chains from one sample sequenced in a study of cytomegalovirus exposure and HLA in healthy donors. The primer mix had 60 Vbeta and 13 Jbeta primers. Here immunoSEQ multiplex PCR was the method, and the copy in TCRdb shows in-frame clones only, minus some. In the table there are some 150,000 clones, about 83% of which are singletons. The source material was PBMCs. Receptor source: a woman younger than 45 in good health and CMV-seronegative.

This chain uses TRBV29-1 with TRBJ2-2; unclear D gene. Germline V gene data show CDR1 as SQVTM and CDR2 as ANQGSEA. Between the trimmed V and J ends, which lost 4 bases and 1 base, there was a span of 4 bases. The CDR3 contains 12 residues. The CDR3, as DNA: TGCAGCGTTGGTAGGAACACCGGGGAGCTGTTTTTT. Protein sequence: CSVGRNTGELFF.

This sequence joins TRBV4-2 and TRBJ2-2; the match to TRBD2 covers 7 bases. From germline, CDR1 is LGHNA and CDR2 YNFKEQ. With 4 bases clipped from V and 0 bases from J, the junction kept 14 bases outside the gene matches. This CDR3 has 19 residues. The CDR3 spells CASSLFFTNLAANTGELFF. CDR3 nucleotides: TGTGCCAGCAGCCTCTTTTTTACAAATCTAGCGGCGAACACCGGGGAGCTGTTTTTT.